The rows below give T cell receptor beta chains drawn from one sample of a study of T cell responses to AZD1222 COVID-19 vaccine. The protocol was immunoSEQ multiplex PCR, while the TCRdb copy is restricted to in-frame clones and leaves out a portion. The sample carries 100,000 to 150,000 clones, roughly nine tenths recorded once. This sample comprised peripheral blood, obtained on day 0 of AZD1222 vaccination. These receptors all stem from an adult in good health. CDR3s include the opening cysteine and the closing phenylalanine or tryptophan. The D gene is left open where the match is weak. Size values are once, few and many counts, or a class for expanded clones, and some rows have none.

TRBV5-6	TRBJ2-7	-	-	TGTGCCAGCAGCTTTCGCCCTTCGGGGATCGAGCAGTACTTC	CASSFRPSGIEQYF
TRBV4-1	TRBJ1-1	-	-	TGCGCCAGCAGCCAAGAGGATTGGGGCACTGAAGCTTTCTTT	CASSQEDWGTEAFF
TRBV5-6	TRBJ2-1	-	-	TGTGCCAGCAGACCTGGTTGGCTCGGTAAGCAGTTCTTC	CASRPGWLGKQFF
TRBV5-6	TRBJ2-1	TRBD1	-	TGTGCCAGCAGGCGGGGACAGGGGAGTGAGCAGTTCTTC	CASRRGQGSEQFF
TRBV6-4	TRBJ1-2	TRBD1	-	TGTGCCAGCAGTTCAGGGGGTGCTAACTATGGCTACACCTTC	CASSSGGANYGYTF
TRBV12-3/TRBV12-4	TRBJ1-5	-	-	TGTGCCAGCAGCCTGGCAGGGAATCAGCCCCAGCATTTT	CASSLAGNQPQHF
TRBV9	TRBJ1-1	-	-	TGTGCCAGCAGCGTACGGACTGAAGCTTTCTTT	CASSVRTEAFF
TRBV7-9	TRBJ2-1	TRBD2	few	TGTGCCAGCAGCTTATCCCTAGCGGACTCCTACAATGAGCAGTTCTTC	CASSLSLADSYNEQFF
TRBV3-1/TRBV3-2	TRBJ1-1	-	-	TGTGCCAGCAGCCAAGCTCGGGGGATGGGCACTGAAGCTTTCTTT	CASSQARGMGTEAFF
TRBV7-6	TRBJ1-1	-	-	TGTGCCAGCAGCTTAGCAGATAACACTGAAGCTTTCTTT	CASSLADNTEAFF
TRBV18	TRBJ1-1	-	few	TGTGCCAGCTCACCAAATAATCCAGCGAACACTGAAGCTTTCTTT	CASSPNNPANTEAFF
TRBV18	TRBJ2-7	TRBD1	-	TGTGCCAGCTCACCACAGCAGGGGGCATACGAGCAGTACTTC	CASSPQQGAYEQYF
TRBV2	TRBJ2-1	-	-	TGTGCCAGCAGTGAATTCGGACTACCCTCCTACAATGAGCAGTTCTTC	CASSEFGLPSYNEQFF
TRBV4-1	TRBJ1-1	-	-	TGCGCCAGCAGCGATCCCCCCAGGTCTTCCACTGAAGCTTTCTTT	CASSDPPRSSTEAFF
TRBV18	TRBJ1-3	-	-	TGTGCCAGCTCCGAGTATTCTGGAAACACCATATATTTT	CASSEYSGNTIYF
TRBV5-1	TRBJ2-3	-	-	TGCGCCAGCAGCCCCGATGAAGGGCGGGCAGATACGCAGTATTTT	CASSPDEGRADTQYF
TRBV6-5	TRBJ2-5	TRBD2	-	TGTGCCAGCGGAACTAGCGGGAGTACTGAGACCCAGTACTTC	CASGTSGSTETQYF
TRBV29-1	TRBJ2-1	-	-	TGCAGCGTTGAAGATTGGACTATTCAGCGTAATGAGCAGTTCTTC	CSVEDWTIQRNEQFF
TRBV25-1	TRBJ2-1	TRBD2	-	TGTGCCAGCAGTGTCGGACTAGCGGGAGGTGAGCAGTTCTTC	CASSVGLAGGEQFF
TRBV27	TRBJ2-5	TRBD1	once	TGTGCCAGCAGTCACTCAGGGGGAAGGGAGACCCAGTACTTC	CASSHSGGRETQYF
TRBV5-4	TRBJ2-1	TRBD2	-	TGTGCCAGCAGCTCGAGGACTAGCGGGGGATTCAATGAGCAGTTCTTC	CASSSRTSGGFNEQFF
TRBV5-4	TRBJ2-3	-	-	TGTGCCACCCCGGACTTGGGGACAGATACGCAGTATTTT	CATPDLGTDTQYF
TRBV3-1/TRBV3-2	TRBJ1-6	-	-	TGTGCCAGCAGCCAACGAGGGGGAAAGGCGCCACCCCTCCACTTT	CASSQRGGKAPPLHF
TRBV20-1	TRBJ2-3	-	few	TGCAGTGCTAGGCCCGGGGGTACGCAGTATTTT	CSARPGGTQYF
TRBV2	TRBJ1-3	-	-	TGTGCCAGCAGTGTCGAGGCAGGCCGGGGAAACACCATATATTTT	CASSVEAGRGNTIYF
TRBV3-1/TRBV3-2	TRBJ1-2	-	-	TGTGCCAGCAGCCACGGACCTAACTATGGCTACACCTTC	CASSHGPNYGYTF
TRBV7-9	TRBJ1-5	-	-	TGTGCCAGCAGCGATCCGGGCGGTCAGCCCCAGCATTTT	CASSDPGGQPQHF
TRBV5-1	TRBJ2-1	-	-	TGCGCCAGCAGCTTTGGAGGGGATGAGCAGTTCTTC	CASSFGGDEQFF
TRBV6-2/TRBV6-3	TRBJ1-6	TRBD1	-	TGTGCCAGCAGTCGGACAGGGGACAATTCACCCCTCCACTTT	CASSRTGDNSPLHF
TRBV27	TRBJ2-7	-	-	TGTGCCAGCAGTTTACAGGGACAAGAGCAGTACTTC	CASSLQGQEQYF
TRBV7-3	TRBJ1-4	-	-	TGTGCCAGCAGCGATGGTGGGAAACTGTTTTTT	CASSDGGKLFF
TRBV6-5	TRBJ2-7	-	-	TGTGCCAGCGGGGGGGGGCAAGAGCAGTACTTC	CASGGGQEQYF
TRBV6-5	TRBJ2-7	TRBD2	-	TGTGCCAGCAGAGCTAGCGGACTCCGCTACGAGCAGTACTTC	CASRASGLRYEQYF
TRBV12-3/TRBV12-4	TRBJ1-2	-	-	TGTGCCAGCAGCCGCGGACAGAACTATGGCTACACCTTC	CASSRGQNYGYTF
TRBV19	TRBJ1-5	-	-	TGTGCCAGTAGTATCCGGGACAACAATCAGCCCCAGCATTTT	CASSIRDNNQPQHF
TRBV3-1/TRBV3-2	TRBJ2-1	TRBD2	-	TGTGCCAGCAGCCTTGGGGGACTAGCGGCCTACAATGAGCAGTTCTTC	CASSLGGLAAYNEQFF
TRBV5-5	TRBJ2-5	TRBD1	once	TGTGCCAGCAACTATGGACAGGGAGCCTCTCAGGAGACCCAGTACTTC	CASNYGQGASQETQYF
TRBV6-2/TRBV6-3	TRBJ1-2	-	-	TGTGCCAGCAGTTACACCAGCTATGGCTACACCTTC	CASSYTSYGYTF
TRBV5-1	TRBJ1-6	-	-	TGCGCCAGCAGCTTGGTCCAAATGGGTAGCTCCTATAATTCACCCCTCCACTTT	CASSLVQMGSSYNSPLHF
TRBV6-5	TRBJ2-5	-	-	TGTGCCAGCAGTTACTCGTCAGTCGGGGAGACCCAGTACTTC	CASSYSSVGETQYF
TRBV6-6	TRBJ1-6	-	few	TGTGCCAGCAGGGGTCAGACACCCCTCCACTTT	CASRGQTPLHF
TRBV29-1	TRBJ1-2	-	-	TGCAGCGTTGGGCCGGAGGACGGAGCTAACTATGGCTACACCTTC	CSVGPEDGANYGYTF
TRBV27	TRBJ1-2	-	once	TGTGCCAACCCAAACAGGGTCTGCGGCTACACCTTC	CANPNRVCGYTF
TRBV19	TRBJ1-5	-	-	TGTGCCAGTAGTATGGCCAGCGGTCAGCCCCAGCATTTT	CASSMASGQPQHF
TRBV24-1	TRBJ2-1	-	-	TGTGCCACCAGTGGCTTGGGGGGGCTTGCCTACAATGAGCAGTTCTTC	CATSGLGGLAYNEQFF
TRBV7-9	TRBJ2-1	TRBD2	-	TGTGCCAGCAGCCCGTGGACTAGCGGATCTAGGGATGAGCAGTTCTTC	CASSPWTSGSRDEQFF
TRBV5-1	TRBJ1-3	-	-	TGCGCCAGCAGCTATGGGGCCTTATCTGGAAACACCATATATTTT	CASSYGALSGNTIYF
TRBV24-1	TRBJ2-1	-	few	TGTGCCACCAGTGATTTGGATGAGCAGTTCTTC	CATSDLDEQFF
TRBV27	TRBJ2-3	-	-	TGTGCCAGCAGCTCCGGGGTTGGGGGAGATACGCAGTATTTT	CASSSGVGGDTQYF